These 29 T cell receptor beta chains originate from one sample sequenced in a study of CD8+ T cells in alopecia areata. Sequencing used cDNA as its template, made by extracting RNA and reverse transcribing it. TCRdb's table, derived via immunoSEQ multiplex PCR, lists solely in-frame clones and lacks some. Found here are over 100,000 clones, no singletons; the ten largest cover 15% to 20%. The source material was lesional skin. Receptors originate from a C3H/HeJ mouse with alopecia areata. The strain's MHC haplotype is H2-k.

This clone has a handful of counts. Gene names follow the mouse nomenclature. The observed sequence ends 4 residues before the CDR3 terminus, with the missing tail filled in from the germline J gene. The chain recombines TRBV12-1 with TRBJ2-5; D call uncertain. CDR3 size: 14 residues. Trimming took 0 bases from V and 1 from J, leaving 7 bases between them. Germline V gives CDR1 SGHSN, CDR2 HYEKVE. The CDR3 bases that were read are TGTGCCAGCTCTCTCGACAATCACCAAGAC. Its protein product is CASSLDNHQD. The complete CDR3 protein is CASSLDNHQDTQYF.

Note on this clone: Gene and germline names: mouse. The missing CDR3 end, 4 residues past where the read stops, is filled in from the germline J gene. J is TRBJ1-4 and V is TRBV13-1; possibly TRBD1 for D (5 bases). The CDR3 is 15 residues long. V was cut by 1 base and J by 2 bases, with 9 bases left in between. Germline CDR1 and CDR2: NSHNY and SYGAGN. The CDR3 is CASSDWGDSNERLFF. CDR3 DNA, as far as it was read: TGTGCCAGCAGTGATTGGGGGGACTCCAACGAA.

Of note for this clone: Gene names refer to mouse genes. The read ends 4 residues before the CDR3 terminus; that terminus is restored from the germline J gene. The V gene is TRBV13-3, the J gene TRBJ2-4; D possibly corresponds to TRBD2 (7 bases). This CDR3 has 13 amino acids. The V gene's germline CDR1 is NNHDY and CDR2 SYVADS. CDR3 DNA, as far as it was read: TGTGCCAGCAGTGGGAGGGGGGCGAAC. It translates to CASSGRGAN. The CDR3 in its entirety is CASSGRGANTLYF.

This clone was seen a few times. Gene names denote mouse genes. The read falls 4 residues short of the CDR3 end, and the missing part is taken from the germline J gene. The chain combines TRBV19 with TRBJ2-3; 12 nucleotides align to TRBD2. Germline assignment: CDR1 FNHDT and CDR2 SITEND (reference sequence). V gave up 4 bases and J gave up 4 bases; unmatched junction bases: 4. The CDR3 is 15 residues long. The CDR3 reads CASSPGTGGSETLYF. The sequenced CDR3 bases are TGTGCCAGCAGTCCCGGGACTGGGGGGTCAGAA. Drawing the rest from reference TRBV19 and TRBJ2-3, the complete variable domain is GGIITQTPKFLIGQEGQKLTLKCQQNFNHDTMYWYRQDSGKGLRLIYYSITENDLQKGDLSEGYDASREKKSSFSLTVTSAQKNEMAVFLCASSPGTGGSETLYFGSGTRLTVL.

Worth noting for this clone: Genes and germline are mouse. The CDR3 end lies 4 residues beyond the end of the read and is filled in from the germline J gene. The chain couples TRBV1 to TRBJ2-4, with D unclear. This CDR3 has 16 amino acids. Germline V gene data show CDR1 as NSQYPW and CDR2 as LRSPGD (reference sequence). The V and J ends lost 0 bases and 0 bases respectively, with 10 bases between them. CDR3 amino acids: CTCSADFQPSQNTLYF. Incomplete CDR3 DNA: TGCACCTGCAGTGCAGATTTCCAGCCTAGTCAAAAC.

In its sample, this clone was seen a few times. Gene names are the mouse ones. The CDR3 reads CASSDEGTSSYEQYF. The part of the CDR3 DNA that was read is TGTGCCAGCAGTGATGAGGGGACAAGCTCCTAT. The V call is TRBV13-3, the J call TRBJ2-7; D may be TRBD1 (6 bases). The read halts 4 residues ahead of the CDR3 end, with the missing end drawn from the germline J gene. Germline V lookup: CDR1 NNHDY, CDR2 SYVADS. The CDR3 is 15 residues long. V was shortened by 0 bases and J by 0 bases, with 10 bases between the two germline ends.

This clone has more than one count but fewer than ten. Gene names follow the mouse nomenclature. Read sequence stops 4 residues before the CDR3 end, and the germline J gene provides the missing end. The chain combines TRBV13-3 with TRBJ1-2, with D tentatively TRBD1 (6 bases). The CDR3 runs to 13 residues. From germline, CDR1 is NNHDY and CDR2 SYVADS. The ends were cut back, 6 bases at V and 2 bases at J, with 11 bases in the middle. The CDR3 protein is CASTRQGNSDYTF. CDR3 bases read: TGTGCCAGCACGAGGCAGGGGAACTCC.

As for this clone: Gene labels here are mouse ones. The read ends 4 residues shy of where the CDR3 ends; the end is completed using the germline J gene. This chain uses TRBV29 with TRBJ2-1; no definite D call. There are 14 residues in the CDR3. Germline V gene sequence: CDR1 MSHET, CDR2 SYDVDS. The part of the CDR3 DNA that was read is TGTGCTAGCAGTTTATCGTCTGCTCTGGCT. Translating gives CASSLSSALA. The whole CDR3 is CASSLSSALAEQFF.

This clone turned up a few times. The listed genes are named as in mouse. The observed sequence ends 4 residues before the CDR3 terminus, with the missing tail filled in from the germline J gene. The rearrangement uses TRBV17 and TRBJ2-3; 8 bases fit TRBD2. V gave up 4 bases and J gave up 0 bases; unmatched junction bases: 3. Germline-derived CDR1 and CDR2 are MNHDT and YYDKIL. This CDR3 spans 15 amino acids. This CDR3 reads CASSNWGSSAETLYF. Incomplete CDR3 DNA: TGTGCTAGCAGTAACTGGGGGTCTAGTGCAGAA.

This clone was detected only a few times. Here the gene names and germline are mouse. The read comes to an end 4 residues before the CDR3 does, leaving the germline J gene to fill in the end. The V and J genes are TRBV14 and TRBJ2-1; 7 bases are a match to TRBD1. The CDR3 is 15 amino acids. CDR1 and CDR2 (germline): SGHDT, FRDEAV. V shed 3 bases and J 3 bases; nucleotides not matched to a gene: 6. This CDR3 reads CASSSGTEFYAEQFF. The part of the CDR3 DNA that was read is TGTGCCAGCAGTTCGGGGACAGAATTCTATGCT.

In regard to this clone: These gene names are mouse names. The read falls 4 residues short of the CDR3 end, and the missing part is taken from the germline J gene. The chain uses TRBV13-3 and TRBJ2-2; D is perhaps TRBD1 (5 bases). CDR3 length equals 15 residues. Trimming took 5 bases from V and 4 from J, leaving 15 bases between them. CDR1 is NNHDY, CDR2 SYVADS, per germline. Incomplete CDR3 DNA: TGTGCCAGCAGGCCCACCCAGGGAGGCACCGGG. Amino acid sequence: CASRPTQGGTG. The entire CDR3 is CASRPTQGGTGQLYF.

This clone was counted between two and nine times. Gene names and germline refer to mouse. The read is 4 residues too short to cover the CDR3 end, so that end is filled in from the germline J gene. The gene calls are TRBV1 and TRBJ2-5, with 10 bases that match TRBD1. Germline lookup yields CDR1 NSQYPW and CDR2 LRSPGD (reference sequence). CDR3 size: 16 residues. The CDR3 sequence: CTCSAVRDRGEDTQYF. CDR3 DNA, as far as it was read: TGCACCTGCAGTGCAGTCAGGGACAGGGGTGAAGAC.

This clone was observed a handful of times. The germline and genes are mouse ones. The sequenced fragment ends 4 residues before the CDR3 boundary, so the rest is inferred from the germline J gene. The chain links TRBV17 to TRBJ2-1; a possible D gene is TRBD1 (6 bases). In germline, CDR1 is MNHDT, CDR2 YYDKIL. V was pared by 5 bases and J by 2 bases, with 10 bases between. The CDR3 has 14 amino acids. The chain's CDR3 is CASSAPGDYAEQFF. The covered CDR3 bases are TGTGCTAGCAGTGCCCCAGGGGACTATGCT.

To note about this clone: Germline and genes: mouse. The CDR3 reads CTCSALTGFDAEQFF. The covered CDR3 bases are TGCACCTGCAGTGCCCTGACAGGGTTCGATGCT. The genes are TRBV1 and TRBJ2-1; 7 bases line up with TRBD1. The read gets to within 4 residues of the CDR3 end, and the germline J gene fills in the rest. Germline V gene sequence: CDR1 NSQYPW, CDR2 LRSPGD (reference sequence). The CDR3 is made up of 15 amino acids. Germline trimming cut 3 bases from V and 5 bases from J; bases unmatched to any gene: 7.

This clone was observed many times. Genes and germline are mouse. With the read ending 4 residues before the CDR3 end, the germline J gene is used to fill in that end. J is TRBJ2-5 and V is TRBV13-3; TRBD2 aligns across 9 bases. Trimming removed 0 bases from V and 0 bases from J; junction bases left unmatched: 5. The CDR3 spans 17 residues. The germline V gene encodes CDR1 NNHDY and CDR2 SYVADS. The CDR3 bases that were read are TGTGCCAGCAGTGATGCGGCTGGGGGGGGTAACCAAGAC. Its protein product is CASSDAAGGGNQD. The entire CDR3 protein reads CASSDAAGGGNQDTQYF.

With respect to this clone: TCRdb's protein sequence differs at residue 13 from the translated DNA; the protein presented here follows the DNA. Each gene name is a mouse one. The DNA ends 3 residues before the CDR3 does, and the rest of the CDR3 is filled in from the germline J gene. The chain is built from TRBV13-3 and TRBJ1-3; the D gene is possibly TRBD1 (6 bases). The CDR3 totals 16 residues. With 2 bases removed from V and 0 bases from J, the gap between germline ends came to 12 bases. The germline V gene has CDR1 NNHDY and CDR2 SYVADS. The CDR3 protein is CASSEGTLNSGNTLYF. The sequenced part of the CDR3 DNA is TGTGCCAGCAGTGAAGGGACACTTAATTCTGGAAATACG.

This clone was seen a few times. These gene names are mouse names. The read ends 4 residues early relative to the CDR3; the germline J gene fills the gap. The rearrangement links TRBV13-3 to TRBJ1-1; unclear D gene. Trimming removed 5 bases at V and 0 bases at J, with 11 bases between. The germline V gene encodes CDR1 NNHDY and CDR2 SYVADS. The CDR3 is 14 residues long. Partial CDR3 DNA: TGTGCCAGCAGCCCTTCGATGGCAAACACA. Residues: CASSPSMANT. The entire CDR3 is CASSPSMANTEVFF.

This clone has a handful of counts. At residue 13, the translated DNA and the protein in TCRdb do not agree; the protein given here is derived from the DNA. Genes and germline are mouse. The CDR3 end lies 3 residues beyond the end of the read and is filled in from the germline J gene. The chain is built from TRBV13-3 and TRBJ1-3; TRBD1 matches at 10 bases. The germline CDR1 and CDR2 sequences are NNHDY and SYVADS. The V segment lost 5 bases and the J segment 0 bases; nucleotides outside the gene matches: 5. The CDR3 runs 16 residues. CDR3 DNA, as far as it was read: TGTGCCAGCAGGGAGACAGGGGGCCTTTCTGGAAATACG. This encodes CASRETGGLSGNT. The entire CDR3 protein reads CASRETGGLSGNTLYF.

This clone appeared many times. The gene names here belong to mouse. The CDR3 end falls 4 residues outside the read, so it is completed with the germline J gene. The chain joins TRBV13-3 to TRBJ2-7, with D tentatively TRBD1 (5 bases). In germline, CDR1 is NNHDY, CDR2 SYVADS. The V gene lost 3 bases and the J gene lost 3 bases, with 10 bases spanning the gap. CDR3 length equals 13 residues. The CDR3 reads CASSGQGNYEQYF. The sequenced CDR3 bases are TGTGCCAGCAGTGGGCAGGGAAACTAT.

As concerns this clone: DNA and listed protein disagree at residue 12, so the protein shown here was translated from the DNA. These gene names are mouse names. The sequence runs out 3 residues before the end of the CDR3; the remainder is reconstructed from the germline J gene. Other DNA sequences within the sample encode an identical CDR3. The J gene is TRBJ1-3, the V gene TRBV19; TRBD1 aligns across 8 bases. The CDR3 extends over 15 amino acids. The germline V gene has CDR1 FNHDT and CDR2 SITEND (reference sequence). V was clipped by 4 bases and J by 4 bases; unmatched bases: 7. The sequenced part of the CDR3 DNA is TGTGCCAGCAGTCCCCCCAGGGGGCGCGGAAATACG. It is translated as CASSPPRGRGNT. The full CDR3 protein is CASSPPRGRGNTLYF. Using reference TRBV19 and TRBJ1-3 for the parts outside the CDR3, the full variable domain is GGIITQTPKFLIGQEGQKLTLKCQQNFNHDTMYWYRQDSGKGLRLIYYSITENDLQKGDLSEGYDASREKKSSFSLTVTSAQKNEMAVFLCASSPPRGRGNTLYFGEGSRLIVV.

To note about this clone: A much larger clone is a single base away; this may be a read error. The gene names here belong to mouse. The CDR3 end lies 4 residues beyond the end of the read and is filled in from the germline J gene. The chain joins TRBV13-1 to TRBJ2-4; the match to TRBD2 covers 10 bases. V gave up 4 bases and J gave up 0 bases; unmatched junction bases: 5. Per germline, CDR1 NSHNY and CDR2 SYGAGN. The CDR3 runs 16 residues. The CDR3 sequence: CASSPGLGSSQNTLYF. The CDR3 DNA, read in part, is TGTGCCAGCAGTCCGGGACTGGGGTCTAGTCAAAAC.

With regard to this clone: Mouse names are used for the genes. The CDR3 goes on 4 residues after the read ends, and that part is filled in from the germline J gene. The chain couples TRBV1 to TRBJ2-5, with 7 bases fitting TRBD1. CDR3 length equals 15 residues. The V gene's germline CDR1 is NSQYPW and CDR2 LRSPGD (reference sequence). CDR3 bases read: TGCACCTGCAGTGCAGAAGGGACAGAAGAAGAC. The encoded protein is CTCSAEGTEED. The whole CDR3 is CTCSAEGTEEDTQYF. The full variable domain, completed using reference TRBV1 and TRBJ2-5, is VTLLEQNPRWRLVPRGQAVNLRCILKNSQYPWMSWYQQDLQKQLQWLFTLRSPGDKEVKSLPGADYLATRVTDTELRLQVANMSQGRTLYCTCSAEGTEEDTQYFGPGTRLLVL.

A word on this clone: Gene and germline names: mouse. The read ends 4 residues shy of where the CDR3 ends; the end is completed using the germline J gene. The rearrangement links TRBV13-3 to TRBJ2-5; 7 nucleotides agree with TRBD1. The CDR3 consists of 16 residues. The germline V gene has CDR1 NNHDY and CDR2 SYVADS. After removal of 1 base from V and 0 bases from J, the junction contained 5 bases not matched to a gene. This chain's CDR3 is CASSDRDRNNQDTQYF. The CDR3 bases that were read are TGTGCCAGCAGTGATCGGGACAGAAATAACCAAGAC.

The sample holds a few counts of this clone. Gene names follow the mouse nomenclature. Read data end 4 residues before the CDR3 end; the end is taken from the germline J gene. The rearrangement links TRBV19 to TRBJ2-2, with D tentatively TRBD1 (6 bases). This CDR3 contains 13 residues. Germline assignment: CDR1 FNHDT and CDR2 SITEND (reference sequence). V dropped 5 bases and J dropped 4 bases, with 9 bases sitting between them. The part of the CDR3 DNA that was read is TGTGCCAGCAGGGACAGCCCCACCGGG. Its protein product is CASRDSPTG. The entire CDR3 is CASRDSPTGQLYF.

Remarks on this clone: Mouse gene names and germline throughout. The missing CDR3 end, 4 residues past where the read stops, is filled in from the germline J gene. This sequence joins TRBV13-3 and TRBJ2-5; D is possibly TRBD1 (6 bases). CDR3 length: 15 amino acids. The germline V and J ends were trimmed by 0 bases and 1 base, with 9 bases remaining between them. The germline gives CDR1 NNHDY, CDR2 SYVADS. The CDR3 sequence: CASSDGGHHQDTQYF. The part of the CDR3 DNA that was read is TGTGCCAGCAGTGATGGGGGACATCACCAAGAC.

At least ten counts were recorded for this clone. Gene labels here are mouse ones. The read terminates 4 residues ahead of where the CDR3 ends, so the germline J gene completes it. The chain employs TRBV1 and TRBJ2-1, with 9 positions matching TRBD1. The length of the CDR3 is 14 residues. The germline gives CDR1 NSQYPW, CDR2 LRSPGD (reference sequence). V was clipped by 4 bases and J by 5 bases; unmatched bases: 3. The CDR3 region is CTCSGNRGHAEQFF. The DNA read from the CDR3 is TGCACCTGCAGTGGCAACAGGGGGCATGCT.

The table lists this clone with many counts. Here the gene names and germline are mouse. The CDR3 extends 4 residues past the end of the read, so its final part is completed from the germline J gene. The rearrangement links TRBV13-3 to TRBJ2-1; 11 positions match TRBD2. The CDR3 runs to 15 residues. V shed 3 bases, J shed 5 bases, and the junction held 4 bases outside the gene matches. CDR1 and CDR2 (germline): NNHDY, SYVADS. CDR3 loop: CASSGAGLGDAEQFF. CDR3 bases read: TGTGCCAGCAGTGGAGCGGGACTGGGGGATGCT.

Turning to this clone: Gene names and germline refer to mouse. The sequenced fragment ends 4 residues before the CDR3 boundary, so the rest is inferred from the germline J gene. The chain uses TRBV13-1 and TRBJ2-1; 8 bases map to TRBD2. CDR1 NSHNY and CDR2 SYGAGN come from the germline V gene. This CDR3 is built from 15 residues. CDR3 DNA (partial): TGTGCCAGCAGTGATGGACTGGGGAGAGAGGCT. This translates into CASSDGLGREA. The full CDR3 protein reads CASSDGLGREAEQFF.

To note about this clone: At residue 11, the TCRdb protein departs from the DNA translation, so the protein shown here was derived from the DNA itself. Mouse gene names apply. The part of the CDR3 DNA that was read is TGTGCCAGCAGCCTCAGGGGAGTTGGAAATACG. Translation: CASSLRGVGNT. The CDR3 in its entirety is CASSLRGVGNTLYF. The V gene is TRBV13-3, the J gene TRBJ1-3, with D tentatively TRBD1 (6 bases). The read stops 3 residues short of the end of the CDR3; the missing end is completed from the germline J gene. The CDR3 sequence is 14 residues long. The V gene lost 5 bases and the J gene lost 3 bases, with 12 bases spanning the gap. Germline V gene sequence: CDR1 NNHDY, CDR2 SYVADS.